What follows describes a single TCR beta chain. The antigen remains unidentified. The time point: pre-sensitization, week 0. The sample's treatment: therapeutic diphenylcyclopropenone sensitization with weekly scalp DPC. The starting material, unfractionated whole blood, was used for total RNA extraction. The sample comes from a study of human T cells and chemical hapten exposure. Regarding the study as a whole: PT1 expanded TCR counts and patch test score were linked, and their correlation was positive.

One entry per CDR3 protein, called by TCRdb with MiXCR from the RACE reads. The sample has 250,000 or so distinct CDR3 sequences; 7.5% to 8% are singletons. This TCR came from a man between 18 and 29 years old with alopecia areata. Some clones in this sample may be carry-over from other donors' samples. The sequencing used whole blood, collected in connection with sensitization to the hapten diphenylcyclopropenone (DPC).

The CDR3 sequence: CSASGGLDIQYF. For the CDR3, the DNA is TGCAGTGCTAGCGGGGGTCTCGACATTCAGTACTTC. The V gene is TRBV20-1, the J gene TRBJ2-4; the D gene is possibly TRBD2 (6 bases). There are 12 residues in the CDR3. The V end lost 3 bases, the J end lost 8 bases, and 11 bases lay between the germline ends. CDR1 and CDR2 from the germline V gene are DFQATT and SNEGSKA (reference sequence).